This entry lists 25 T cell receptor beta chains sequenced from one sample in a study of PD-1 blockade in classical Hodgkin lymphoma (dated by TCRdb to about 2020). The library was produced with the immunoSEQ multiplex PCR assay. The table was pulled from immuneACCESS by TCRdb, which kept in-frame rearrangements only. Such tables lose some clones; where checked, under half of the loss comes from unresolved V genes, and the rest has no known cause. Across this sample there are some 110,000 clones, with approximately 89% seen only once. The ten largest clones take up under 20% of the sample. The time point label, read with the paper, signifies: cycle 4 day 1 (C4D1), after five to seven weeks of nivolumab. All trial patients had relapsed after autologous stem cell transplantation, with cohorts A, B and C differing in prior brentuximab vedotin exposure. This material consisted of peripheral blood mononuclear cells (PBMCs), taken before the fourth cycle of nivolumab. The receptors here all came from a human donor with classical Hodgkin lymphoma.

This clone was observed a single time. This chain joins TRBV15 and TRBJ2-1, with D perhaps assigned TRBD1 or TRBD2 (5 bases each). CDR1 is LNHNV, CDR2 YYDKDF, per germline (reference sequence). The CDR3 is 15 amino acids. Trimming cost V 2 bases and J 5 bases, with 13 bases left between them. The CDR3 reads CATSRRDGGNNEQFF. The CDR3 DNA is TGTGCCACCAGCAGACGGGACGGAGGCAACAATGAGCAGTTCTTC.

The chain is built from TRBV18 and TRBJ1-1; D may be TRBD1 (5 bases). The V and J ends lost 2 bases and 1 base respectively, with 14 bases between them. The length of the CDR3 is 16 residues. Germline V gene data show CDR1 as KGHSH and CDR2 as LQKENI. The CDR3 DNA reads TGTGCCAGCTCACCAGCAATAGCAGGGTCGAACACTGAAGCTTTCTTT. This translates into CASSPAIAGSNTEAFF.

The chain joins TRBV13 to TRBJ1-1, with D unclear. This CDR3 comprises 17 residues. V gave up 0 bases and J gave up 3 bases, with 17 bases separating them. Germline CDR1 reads PRHDT; CDR2 reads FYEKMQ (reference sequence). CDR3 loop: CASSLGVTGLEDTEAFF. CDR3 nucleotide sequence: TGTGCCAGCAGCTTAGGCGTAACGGGTTTAGAGGACACTGAAGCTTTCTTT.

In nucleotides, the CDR3 is TGTGCCAGCAGCGGCGGGCGGGGCAGTTCGAACTATGGCTACACCTTC. Translation gives CASSGGRGSSNYGYTF. J is TRBJ1-2 and V is TRBV5-4; a weak D match, TRBD1 (5 bases). CDR3 length: 16 residues. Germline lookup yields CDR1 SGHNT and CDR2 YYREEE (reference sequence). The V gene lost 4 bases and the J gene lost 2 bases, with 18 bases spanning the gap.

This clone has just one count. V usage is TRBV6-1 and J usage is TRBJ2-3, with TRBD2 matching over 13 bases. Trimming cost V 8 bases and J 6 bases; bases outside gene matches: 8. In germline, CDR1 is MNHNS, CDR2 SASEGT. CDR3 length: 15 residues. DNA for the CDR3: TGTGCCAGCGGGGAACTAGCGGGAGGGCGCGATACGCAGTATTTT. Translated: CASGELAGGRDTQYF.

The CDR3 here is CASSYRADQPQHF. The CDR3, as DNA: TGTGCCAGCAGTTACAGGGCTGATCAGCCCCAGCATTTT. This chain links TRBV6-5 with TRBJ1-5, with D unclear. V shed 2 bases and J shed 5 bases, with 7 bases lying between them. Germline V lookup: CDR1 MNHEY, CDR2 SVGAGI. The CDR3 is 13 amino acids.

This chain uses TRBV11-2 with TRBJ2-1; D is ambiguous. Germline V gene sequence: CDR1 SGHAT, CDR2 FQNNGV. This CDR3 spans 16 amino acids. Trimming pared 5 bases from V and 1 base from J, leaving 15 bases between. The CDR3 here is CASSPTWSLSYNEQFF. CDR3 sequence (DNA): TGTGCCAGCAGCCCTACCTGGAGTTTGTCCTACAATGAGCAGTTCTTC. Filled out from reference TRBV11-2 and TRBJ2-1, the complete variable domain reads EAGVAQSPRYKIIEKRQSVAFWCNPISGHATLYWYQQILGQGPKLLIQFQNNGVVDDSQLPKDRFSAERLKGVDSTLKIQPAKLEDSAVYLCASSPTWSLSYNEQFFGPGTRLTVL.

The count of this clone is one. The chain carries TRBV5-4 and TRBJ2-3; 11 bases match TRBD1. Looked up from germline, CDR1 is SGHNT and CDR2 is YYREEE (reference sequence). V was pared by 3 bases and J by 3 bases, with 3 bases of the junction left unmatched. The CDR3 covers 15 residues. The CDR3 DNA is TGTGCCAGCAGCTGGACAGGGGGCTGGACAGATACGCAGTATTTT. Its translation is CASSWTGGWTDTQYF.

The gene calls are TRBV18 and TRBJ2-2; D assignment may be TRBD1 or TRBD2 (5 bases each). V was clipped by 1 base and J by 7 bases, with 13 bases between them. There are 15 residues in the CDR3. Per the germline V gene, CDR1 is KGHSH and CDR2 is LQKENI. In DNA, the CDR3 is TGTGCCAGCTCACCACGATCTGGGACCCGCGGGGAGCTGTTTTTT. Translating gives CASSPRSGTRGELFF. The whole variable domain, remainder taken from reference TRBV18 and TRBJ2-2, is NAGVMQNPRHLVRRRGQEARLRCSPMKGHSHVYWYRQLPEEGLKFMVYLQKENIIDESGMPKERFSAEFPKEGPSILRIQQVVRGDSAAYFCASSPRSGTRGELFFGEGSRLTVL.

J is TRBJ2-3 and V is TRBV7-2; D unresolved. This CDR3 comprises 14 residues. The V gene's germline CDR1 is SGHTA and CDR2 FQGNSA. Trimming cost V 4 bases and J 4 bases, with 12 bases left between them. The CDR3 is CASSSDAGADTQYF. The CDR3 DNA is TGTGCCAGCAGCTCTGATGCTGGGGCAGATACGCAGTATTTT. Together with reference TRBV7-2 and TRBJ2-3, the CDR3 gives the full variable domain: GAGVSQSPSNKVTEKGKDVELRCDPISGHTALYWYRQSLGQGLEFLIYFQGNSAPDKSGLPSDRFSAERTGGSVSTLTIQRTQQEDSAVYLCASSSDAGADTQYFGPGTRLTVL.

V is TRBV20-1 and J is TRBJ2-5; no firm D call. V lost 6 bases and J 5 bases, leaving 10 bases between the germline ends. The length of the CDR3 is 11 residues. CDR1 and CDR2 (germline): DFQATT, SNEGSKA (reference sequence). CDR3 DNA sequence: TGCAGTGCGCCTCGATGGGAGACCCAGTACTTC. The encoded protein is CSAPRWETQYF.

The chain has TRBV7-9 and TRBJ1-5; no reliable D call. CDR3 length: 13 amino acids. V was trimmed by 11 bases and J by 3 bases, leaving 14 bases between them. Germline-derived CDR1 and CDR2 are SEHNR and FQNEAQ (reference sequence). CDR3 residues: CAPKGRSNQPQHF. CDR3 DNA: TGTGCCCCAAAGGGAAGGTCCAATCAGCCCCAGCATTTT.

This chain uses TRBV30 with TRBJ2-7; the match to TRBD2 covers 9 bases. CDR3 length: 13 amino acids. Looked up from germline, CDR1 is GTSNPN and CDR2 is SVGIG (reference sequence). With V trimmed by 5 bases and J by 2 bases, 4 bases remained unmatched. Written as DNA, the CDR3 is TGTGCCTGGTCGCGGGAGGGGACCTACGAGCAGTACTTC. As protein: CAWSREGTYEQYF.

The V gene is TRBV7-2, the J gene TRBJ1-5; D ambiguous. Looked up from germline, CDR1 is SGHTA and CDR2 is FQGNSA. Trimming shortened V by 4 bases and J by 2 bases, and 12 bases separated the two germline ends. The CDR3 covers 15 residues. The CDR3 protein is CASSSGVFGNQPQHF. CDR3 bases: TGTGCCAGCAGCTCCGGGGTCTTTGGCAATCAGCCCCAGCATTTT.

The genes are TRBV7-9 and TRBJ1-3, with 9 bases fitting TRBD1. Germline-derived CDR1 and CDR2 are SEHNR and FQNEAQ (reference sequence). With V trimmed by 3 bases and J by 9 bases, 6 bases remained unmatched. The CDR3 contains 14 residues. CDR3 in amino acids: CASSLGQGGSTIYF. Here the CDR3 DNA reads TGTGCCAGCAGCTTGGGACAGGGTGGCTCCACCATATATTTT.

This chain uses TRBV4-1 with TRBJ1-1; TRBD1 might be the D (5 bases). Germline V gene sequence: CDR1 MGHRA, CDR2 YSYEKL. V was shortened by 0 bases and J by 0 bases, with 5 bases between the two germline ends. The CDR3 has 14 amino acids. CDR3 coding DNA: TGCGCCAGCAGCCAAGACAGGGTGAACACTGAAGCTTTCTTT. Encoded protein: CASSQDRVNTEAFF.

This sequence joins TRBV5-6 and TRBJ1-2; D possibly corresponds to TRBD1 (6 bases). Germline V gene data show CDR1 as SGHDT and CDR2 as YYEEEE. The V and J ends lost 2 bases and 9 bases respectively, with 17 bases between them. This CDR3 region has 14 residues. The CDR3 nucleotides read TGTGCCAGCAGCTTTGGGACATCAAGAACGAGCTACACCTTC. Translated: CASSFGTSRTSYTF.

The chain has TRBV6-6 and TRBJ2-1; no clear D. Germline CDR1 reads MNHNY; CDR2 reads SVGAGI (reference sequence). The CDR3 runs 14 residues. Trimming took off 7 bases at V and 9 bases at J, with 19 bases between the two ends. For the CDR3, the DNA is TGTGCCAGCAATCCTGGGAATGTGGCTGTTGAGCAGTTCTTC. Translating it yields CASNPGNVAVEQFF.

The rearrangement uses TRBV7-8 and TRBJ2-1; 10 nucleotides match TRBD2. This CDR3 region has 15 residues. CDR1 and CDR2 (germline): SGHVS, FQNEAQ. V was clipped by 7 bases and J by 4 bases; unmatched bases: 7. The CDR3 coding sequence is TGTGCCAGCACCTCGACTAGCGGGCTGTACAATGAGCAGTTCTTC. It encodes CASTSTSGLYNEQFF.

This clone was seen just once. The CDR3 sequence is CASKATVNQPQHF. The CDR3 nucleotides read TGTGCCAGCAAGGCCACGGTTAATCAGCCCCAGCATTTT. This chain connects TRBV6-1 to TRBJ1-5; D gene unclear. There are 13 residues in the CDR3. Trimming pared 7 bases from V and 4 bases from J, leaving 11 bases between. Germline V CDR1 and CDR2: MNHNS, SASEGT.

The chain recombines TRBV18 with TRBJ1-4; D not certain. Germline V lookup: CDR1 KGHSH, CDR2 LQKENI. The CDR3 contains 17 residues. V was pared by 3 bases and J by 2 bases, with 16 bases between. The DNA of the CDR3 is TGTGCCAGCTCACCGCCTACCGTCGGGCCGACTAATGAAAAACTGTTTTTT. It is translated as CASSPPTVGPTNEKLFF.

The J gene is TRBJ2-5, the V gene TRBV7-2; 9 positions agree with TRBD2. Germline trimming cut 6 bases from V and 2 bases from J; bases unmatched to any gene: 7. The germline V gene encodes CDR1 SGHTA and CDR2 FQGNSA. This CDR3 has 15 amino acids. CDR3 region: CASSPGTSIQETQYF. The CDR3 DNA reads as TGTGCCAGCAGTCCCGGGACTAGCATTCAAGAGACCCAGTACTTC.

The CDR3 DNA is TGTGCCAGCAGCCCCCCCGGGGGCTATGGCTACACCTTC. Translation: CASSPPGGYGYTF. V is TRBV5-6 and J is TRBJ1-2; a weak D match, TRBD1 (5 bases). This CDR3 has 13 amino acids. Germline assignment: CDR1 SGHDT and CDR2 YYEEEE. V was clipped by 4 bases and J by 4 bases, with 11 bases between them.

The chain links TRBV4-2 to TRBJ1-2, with D tentatively TRBD1 (6 bases). V dropped 4 bases and J dropped 2 bases, with 14 bases sitting between them. The CDR3 spans 15 residues. Germline CDR1 LGHNA, CDR2 YNFKEQ. The CDR3 reads CASSPMDSKNYGYTF. CDR3 coding DNA: TGTGCCAGCAGCCCTATGGACAGTAAAAACTATGGCTACACCTTC.

This clone has more than one count but fewer than ten. The V call is TRBV15, the J call TRBJ1-4, with 7 bases matching TRBD1. There are 14 residues in the CDR3. Trimming took 2 bases from V and 7 from J; bases not matched to a gene: 4. Germline V gene lookup returns CDR1 LNHNV and CDR2 YYDKDF (reference sequence). CDR3 residues: CATSRTGVGEKLFF. The CDR3 DNA reads TGTGCCACCAGCAGAACAGGGGTTGGTGAAAAACTGTTTTTT.